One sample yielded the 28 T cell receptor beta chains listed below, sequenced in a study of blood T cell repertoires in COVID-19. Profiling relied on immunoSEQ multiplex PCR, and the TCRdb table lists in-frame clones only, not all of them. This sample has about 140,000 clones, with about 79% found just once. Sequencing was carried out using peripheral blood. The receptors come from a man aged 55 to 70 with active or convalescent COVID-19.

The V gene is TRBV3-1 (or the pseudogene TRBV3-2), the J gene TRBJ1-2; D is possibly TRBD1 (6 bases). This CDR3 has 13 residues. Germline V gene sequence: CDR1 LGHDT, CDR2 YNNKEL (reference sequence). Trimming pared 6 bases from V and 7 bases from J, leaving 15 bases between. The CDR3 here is CASRLRQEAGYTF. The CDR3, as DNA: TGTGCCAGCAGATTAAGACAGGAGGCTGGCTACACCTTC.

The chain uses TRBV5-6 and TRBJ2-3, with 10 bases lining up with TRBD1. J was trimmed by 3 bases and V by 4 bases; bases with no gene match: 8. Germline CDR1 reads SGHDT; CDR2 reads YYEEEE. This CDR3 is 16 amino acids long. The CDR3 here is CASSPPPGQGTDTQYF. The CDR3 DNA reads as TGTGCCAGCAGCCCCCCCCCGGGACAGGGGACAGATACGCAGTATTTT.

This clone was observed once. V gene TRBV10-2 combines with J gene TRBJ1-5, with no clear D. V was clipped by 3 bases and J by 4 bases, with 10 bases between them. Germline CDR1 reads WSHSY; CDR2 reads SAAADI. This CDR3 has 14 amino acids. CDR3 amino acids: CASSENGSNQPQHF. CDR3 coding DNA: TGCGCCAGCAGTGAAAATGGCAGTAATCAGCCCCAGCATTTT.

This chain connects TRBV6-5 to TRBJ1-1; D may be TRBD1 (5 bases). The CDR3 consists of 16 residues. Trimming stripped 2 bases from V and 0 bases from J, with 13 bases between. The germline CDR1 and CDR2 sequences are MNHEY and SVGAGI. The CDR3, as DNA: TGTGCCAGCAGTTACGAGTTGGAGGGGATGAACACTGAAGCTTTCTTT. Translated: CASSYELEGMNTEAFF.

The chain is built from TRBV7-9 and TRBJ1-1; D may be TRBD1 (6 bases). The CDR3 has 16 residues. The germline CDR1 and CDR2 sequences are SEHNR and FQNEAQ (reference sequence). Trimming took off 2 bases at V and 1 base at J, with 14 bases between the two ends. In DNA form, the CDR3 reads TGTGCCAGCAGCTTATTTTTTAGGACAGAGAACACTGAAGCTTTCTTT. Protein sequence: CASSLFFRTENTEAFF.

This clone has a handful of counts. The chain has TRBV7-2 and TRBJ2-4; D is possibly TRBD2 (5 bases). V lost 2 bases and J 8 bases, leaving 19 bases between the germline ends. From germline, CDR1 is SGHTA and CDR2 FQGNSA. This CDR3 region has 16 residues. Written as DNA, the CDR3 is TGTGCCAGCAGCTTACGGGCGGGTTCGGCGACGGACATTCAGTACTTC. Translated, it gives CASSLRAGSATDIQYF.

The CDR3: CASSQDGTGKTEAFF. The DNA for the CDR3 is TGCGCCAGCAGCCAAGACGGGACAGGCAAAACTGAAGCTTTCTTT. The J gene is TRBJ1-1, the V gene TRBV4-1; TRBD1 matches 8 bases. V dropped 0 bases and J dropped 5; count of bases not matched to a gene: 5. Per the germline V gene, CDR1 is MGHRA and CDR2 is YSYEKL. The CDR3 length is 15 residues.

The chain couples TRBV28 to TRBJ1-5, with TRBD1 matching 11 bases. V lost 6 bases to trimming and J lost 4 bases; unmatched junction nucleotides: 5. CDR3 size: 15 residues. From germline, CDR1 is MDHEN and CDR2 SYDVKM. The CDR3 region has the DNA TGTGCCAGCAGATCGGACAGGGGGCCAAATCAGCCCCAGCATTTT. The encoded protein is CASRSDRGPNQPQHF.

The CDR3 region is CASSPGTGRVETQYF. CDR3 coding DNA: TGTGCCAGCTCACCCGGCACAGGAAGGGTCGAGACCCAGTACTTC. The chain carries TRBV18 and TRBJ2-5; the D gene is possibly TRBD1 (5 bases). V lost 3 bases to trimming and J lost 5 bases, with 16 bases between them. The CDR3 runs 15 residues. Germline values: CDR1 KGHSH, CDR2 LQKENI.

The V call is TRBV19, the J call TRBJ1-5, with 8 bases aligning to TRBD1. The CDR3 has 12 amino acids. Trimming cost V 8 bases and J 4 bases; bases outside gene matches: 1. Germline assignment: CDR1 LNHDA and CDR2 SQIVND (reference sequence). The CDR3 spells CASGQGNQPQHF. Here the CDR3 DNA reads TGTGCCAGTGGACAGGGTAATCAGCCCCAGCATTTT. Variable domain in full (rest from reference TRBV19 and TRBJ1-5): DGGITQSPKYLFRKEGQNVTLSCEQNLNHDAMYWYRQDPGQGLRLIYYSQIVNDFQKGDIAEGYSVSREKKESFPLTVTSAQKNPTAFYLCASGQGNQPQHFGDGTRLSIL.

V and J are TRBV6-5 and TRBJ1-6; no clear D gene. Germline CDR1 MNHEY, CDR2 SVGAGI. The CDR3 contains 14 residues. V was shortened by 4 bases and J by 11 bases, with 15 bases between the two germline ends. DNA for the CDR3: TGTGCCAGCAGTTTATTTAGGGCAGCGGCACCCCTCCACTTT. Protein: CASSLFRAAAPLHF.

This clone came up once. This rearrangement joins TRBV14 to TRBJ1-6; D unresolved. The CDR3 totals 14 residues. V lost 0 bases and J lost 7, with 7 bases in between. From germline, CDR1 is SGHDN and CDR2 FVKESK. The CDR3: CASSQDGYNSPLHF. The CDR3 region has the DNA TGTGCCAGCAGCCAAGACGGGTACAATTCACCCCTCCACTTT.

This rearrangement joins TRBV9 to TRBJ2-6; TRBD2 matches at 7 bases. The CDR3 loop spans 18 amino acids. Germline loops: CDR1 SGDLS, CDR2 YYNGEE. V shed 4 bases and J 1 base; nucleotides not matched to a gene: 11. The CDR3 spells CASSPTIRGLSGANVLTF. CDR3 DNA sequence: TGTGCCAGCAGCCCTACGATCCGGGGACTATCTGGGGCCAACGTCCTGACTTTC.

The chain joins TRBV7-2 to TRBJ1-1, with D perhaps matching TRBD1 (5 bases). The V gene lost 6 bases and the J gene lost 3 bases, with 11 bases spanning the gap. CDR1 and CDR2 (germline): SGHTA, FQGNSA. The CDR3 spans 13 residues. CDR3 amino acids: CASRRTPYTEAFF. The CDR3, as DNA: TGTGCCAGCAGACGGACACCTTACACTGAAGCTTTCTTT.

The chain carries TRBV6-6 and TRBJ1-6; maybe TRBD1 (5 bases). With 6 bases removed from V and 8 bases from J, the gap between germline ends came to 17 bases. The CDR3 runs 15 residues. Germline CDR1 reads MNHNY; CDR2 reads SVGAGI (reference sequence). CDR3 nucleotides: TGTGCCAGCAGCTCCATCGGGGGTATCGATTCACCCCTCCACTTT. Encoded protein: CASSSIGGIDSPLHF.

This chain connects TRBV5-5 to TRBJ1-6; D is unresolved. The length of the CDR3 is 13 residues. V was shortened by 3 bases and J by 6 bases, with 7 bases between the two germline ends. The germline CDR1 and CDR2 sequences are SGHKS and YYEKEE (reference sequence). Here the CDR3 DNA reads TGTGCCAGCAGCTCCGGGGTTAATTCACCCCTCCACTTT. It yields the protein CASSSGVNSPLHF.

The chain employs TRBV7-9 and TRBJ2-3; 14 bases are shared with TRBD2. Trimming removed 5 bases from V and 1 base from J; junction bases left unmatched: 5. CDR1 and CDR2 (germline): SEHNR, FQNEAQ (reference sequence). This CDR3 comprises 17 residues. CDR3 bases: TGTGCCAGCAGCGATGGGACTAGCGGGAGTCGCACAGATACGCAGTATTTT. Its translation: CASSDGTSGSRTDTQYF.

The CDR3 DNA is TGTGCCTGGGCGGAGACAGGCAATCAGCCCCAGCATTTT. It codes for CAWAETGNQPQHF. V gene TRBV30 combines with J gene TRBJ1-5; D is possibly TRBD1 (5 bases). The CDR3 extends over 13 amino acids. From germline, CDR1 is GTSNPN and CDR2 SVGIG (reference sequence). V lost 5 bases to trimming and J lost 2 bases, with 10 bases between them.

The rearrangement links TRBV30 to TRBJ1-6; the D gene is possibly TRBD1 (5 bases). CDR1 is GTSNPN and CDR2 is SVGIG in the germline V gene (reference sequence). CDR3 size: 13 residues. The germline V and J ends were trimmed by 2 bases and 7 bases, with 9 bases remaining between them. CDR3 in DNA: TGTGCCTGGAGTCCAGGGTACAATTCACCCCTCCACTTT. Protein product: CAWSPGYNSPLHF.

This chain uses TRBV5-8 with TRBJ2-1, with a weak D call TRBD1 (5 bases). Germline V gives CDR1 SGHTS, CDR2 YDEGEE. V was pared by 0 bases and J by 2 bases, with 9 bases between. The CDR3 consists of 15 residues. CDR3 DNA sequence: TGTGCCAGCAGCTTGGGGGGCGGTACCTACAATGAGCAGTTCTTC. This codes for CASSLGGGTYNEQFF.

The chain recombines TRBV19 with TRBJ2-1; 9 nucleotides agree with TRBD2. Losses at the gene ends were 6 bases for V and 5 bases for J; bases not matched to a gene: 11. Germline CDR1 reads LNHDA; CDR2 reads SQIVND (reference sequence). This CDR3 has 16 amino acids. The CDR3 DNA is TGTGCCAGTAGGGATCTGAGCGGGAGGTTTGACAATGAGCAGTTCTTC. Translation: CASRDLSGRFDNEQFF.

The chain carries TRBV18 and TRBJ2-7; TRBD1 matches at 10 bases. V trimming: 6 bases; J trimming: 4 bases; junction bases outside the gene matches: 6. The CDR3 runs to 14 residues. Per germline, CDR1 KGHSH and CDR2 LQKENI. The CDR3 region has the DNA TGTGCCAGCTCCCATCCGGGACAGGGGTACGAGCAGTACGTC. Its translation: CASSHPGQGYEQYV.

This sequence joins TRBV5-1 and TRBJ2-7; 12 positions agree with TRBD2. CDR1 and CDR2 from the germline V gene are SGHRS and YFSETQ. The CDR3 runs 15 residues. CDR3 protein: CPTTPGASGRDEQYV. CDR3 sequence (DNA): TGCCCCACTACACCCGGGGCTAGCGGGAGGGACGAGCAGTACGTC.

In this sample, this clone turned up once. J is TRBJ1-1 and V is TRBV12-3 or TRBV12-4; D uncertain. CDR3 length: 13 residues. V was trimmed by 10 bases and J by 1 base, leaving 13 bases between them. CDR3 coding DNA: TGTGCCACACAGATGAGGGAGAACACTGAAGCTTTCTTT. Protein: CATQMRENTEAFF.

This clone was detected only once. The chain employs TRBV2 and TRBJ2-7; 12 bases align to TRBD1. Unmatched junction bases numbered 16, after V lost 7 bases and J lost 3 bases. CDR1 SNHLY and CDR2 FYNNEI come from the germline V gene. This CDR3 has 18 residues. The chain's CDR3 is CASTFMGQGAGGGYEQYF. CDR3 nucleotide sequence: TGTGCCAGCACCTTTATGGGACAGGGGGCAGGAGGGGGCTACGAGCAGTACTTC.

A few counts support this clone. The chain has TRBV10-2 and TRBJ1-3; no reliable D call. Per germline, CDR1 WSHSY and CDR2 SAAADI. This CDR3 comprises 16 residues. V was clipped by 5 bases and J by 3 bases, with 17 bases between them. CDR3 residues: CASSRGGRESGNTIYF. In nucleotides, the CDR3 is TGCGCCAGCAGTCGGGGAGGGCGGGAAAGTGGAAACACCATATATTTT.

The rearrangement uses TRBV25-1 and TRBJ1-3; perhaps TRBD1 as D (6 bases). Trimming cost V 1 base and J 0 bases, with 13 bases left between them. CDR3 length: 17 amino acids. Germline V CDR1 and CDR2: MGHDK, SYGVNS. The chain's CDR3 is CASSEWTERYSGNTIYF. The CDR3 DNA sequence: TGTGCCAGCAGTGAATGGACAGAACGTTACTCTGGAAACACCATATATTTT.

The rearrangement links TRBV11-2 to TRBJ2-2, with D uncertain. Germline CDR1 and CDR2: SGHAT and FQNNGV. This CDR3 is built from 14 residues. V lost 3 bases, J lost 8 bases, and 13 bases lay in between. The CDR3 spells CASSLSRKAGELFF. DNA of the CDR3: TGTGCCAGCAGCTTGAGCAGGAAAGCAGGGGAGCTGTTTTTT. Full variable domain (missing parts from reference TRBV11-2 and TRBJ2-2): EAGVAQSPRYKIIEKRQSVAFWCNPISGHATLYWYQQILGQGPKLLIQFQNNGVVDDSQLPKDRFSAERLKGVDSTLKIQPAKLEDSAVYLCASSLSRKAGELFFGEGSRLTVL.